This T cell receptor beta chain emerged from a study of cytomegalovirus exposure and HLA in healthy donors. Study-wide background: The study placed around 80% of its roughly 410 genotyped donors in the Caucasian-associated ancestry cluster. Study-level findings and limits: Common viral pathogens seemed to be connected with several of the most significant clusters, according to a later analysis. Differences between HLA loci emerged in a later analysis of TCR association rates, with DRB1 most and HLA-C fewest. Three of the chains that were CMV-associated were confirmed in vitro to be specific for CMV antigens.

CDR3 length: 14 amino acids. The J segment lost 6 bases and the V segment lost 1 base, leaving 4 bases of the junction unmatched. The germline V gene encodes CDR1 SGHRS and CDR2 YFSETQ. In the PCR, 60 Vbeta and 13 Jbeta primers were used. Repertoires were generated with immunoSEQ multiplex PCR, while TCRdb's copy carries only in-frame clones and drops some. Among hundreds of thousands of clones listed, 70% to 80% were seen once. Remarks on this clone: Antigen: not known.

The TCR sequence derives from a girl aged 2 to 9 in good health and CMV-seronegative. Sequenced material: PBMCs. J is TRBJ2-3 and V is TRBV5-1; 8 nucleotides agree with TRBD1. The CDR3: CASSLNTGGDTQYF. The CDR3 DNA sequence: TGCGCCAGCAGCTTGAACACAGGGGGGGATACGCAGTATTTT.